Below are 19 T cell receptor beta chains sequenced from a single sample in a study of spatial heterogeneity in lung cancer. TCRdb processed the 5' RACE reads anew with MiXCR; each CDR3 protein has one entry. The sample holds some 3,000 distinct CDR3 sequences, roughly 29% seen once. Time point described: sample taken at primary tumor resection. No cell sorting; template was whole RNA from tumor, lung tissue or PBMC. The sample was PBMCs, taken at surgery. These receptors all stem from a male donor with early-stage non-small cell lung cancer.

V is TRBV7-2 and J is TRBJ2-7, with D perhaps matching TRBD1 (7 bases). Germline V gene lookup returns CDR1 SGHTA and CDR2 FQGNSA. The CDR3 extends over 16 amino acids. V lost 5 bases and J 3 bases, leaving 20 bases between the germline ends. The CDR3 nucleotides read TGTGCCAGCAGCAGAGGAGGGACAGTCTCTAACTACGAGCAGTACTTC. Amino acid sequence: CASSRGGTVSNYEQYF.

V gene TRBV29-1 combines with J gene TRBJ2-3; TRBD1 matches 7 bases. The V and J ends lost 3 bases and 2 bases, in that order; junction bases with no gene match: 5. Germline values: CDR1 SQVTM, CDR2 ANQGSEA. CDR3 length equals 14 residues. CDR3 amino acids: CSVDYDRVTDTQYF. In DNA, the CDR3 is TGCAGCGTTGATTACGACAGGGTCACAGATACGCAGTATTTT.

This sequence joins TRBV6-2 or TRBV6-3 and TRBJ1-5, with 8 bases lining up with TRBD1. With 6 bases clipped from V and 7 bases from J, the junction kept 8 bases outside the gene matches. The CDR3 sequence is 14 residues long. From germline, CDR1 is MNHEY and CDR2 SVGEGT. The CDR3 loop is CASSRDRSFQPQHF. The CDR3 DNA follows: TGTGCCAGCAGCCGGGACAGGTCCTTCCAGCCCCAGCATTTT.

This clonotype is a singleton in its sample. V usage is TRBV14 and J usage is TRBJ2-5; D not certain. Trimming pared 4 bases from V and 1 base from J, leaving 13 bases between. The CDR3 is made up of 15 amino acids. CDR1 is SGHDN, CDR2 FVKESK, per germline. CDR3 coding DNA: TGTGCCAGCAGCCGCTCATTTACCTTCCAAGAGACCCAGTACTTC. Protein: CASSRSFTFQETQYF.

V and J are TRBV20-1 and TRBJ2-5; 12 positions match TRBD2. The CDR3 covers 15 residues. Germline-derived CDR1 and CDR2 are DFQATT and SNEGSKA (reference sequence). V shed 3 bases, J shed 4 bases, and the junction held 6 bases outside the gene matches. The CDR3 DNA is TGCAGTGCTAGTCCTAGCGGGGGGGTATCAGAGACCCAGTACTTC. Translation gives CSASPSGGVSETQYF.

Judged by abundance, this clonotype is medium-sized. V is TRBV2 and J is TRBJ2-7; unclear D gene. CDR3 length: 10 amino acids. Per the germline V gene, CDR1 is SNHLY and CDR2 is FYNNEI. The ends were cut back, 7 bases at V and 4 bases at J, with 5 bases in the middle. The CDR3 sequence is CASNIYEQYF. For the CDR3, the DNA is TGTGCCAGCAATATTTACGAGCAGTACTTC.

The CDR3 bases are TGCGCCAGCAGCCAAGATACGGTGCTCGAGCAGTACTTC. This sequence encodes CASSQDTVLEQYF. The V call is TRBV4-1, the J call TRBJ2-7; D ambiguous. Germline lookup yields CDR1 MGHRA and CDR2 YSYEKL. There are 13 residues in the CDR3. V shed 0 bases and J shed 6 bases, with 9 bases lying between them.

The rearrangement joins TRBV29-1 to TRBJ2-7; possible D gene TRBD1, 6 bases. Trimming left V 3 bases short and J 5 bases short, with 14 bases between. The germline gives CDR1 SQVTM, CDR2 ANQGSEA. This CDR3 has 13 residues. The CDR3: CSVEGQGTHEQYF. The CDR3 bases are TGCAGCGTTGAGGGGCAGGGGACCCACGAGCAGTACTTC.

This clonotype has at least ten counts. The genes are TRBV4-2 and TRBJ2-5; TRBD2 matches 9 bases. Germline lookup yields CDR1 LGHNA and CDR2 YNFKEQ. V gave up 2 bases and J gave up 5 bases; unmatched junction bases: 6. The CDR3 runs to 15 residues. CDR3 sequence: CASSQNPSGEETQYF. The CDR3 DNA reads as TGTGCCAGCAGCCAAAACCCTAGCGGGGAGGAGACCCAGTACTTC.

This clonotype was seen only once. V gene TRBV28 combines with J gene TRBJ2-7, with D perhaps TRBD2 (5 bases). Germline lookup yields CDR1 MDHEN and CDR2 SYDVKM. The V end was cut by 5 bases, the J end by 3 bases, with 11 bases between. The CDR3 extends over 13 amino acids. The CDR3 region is CASSLLGGYEQYF. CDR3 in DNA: TGTGCCAGCAGTCTACTAGGTGGCTACGAGCAGTACTTC.

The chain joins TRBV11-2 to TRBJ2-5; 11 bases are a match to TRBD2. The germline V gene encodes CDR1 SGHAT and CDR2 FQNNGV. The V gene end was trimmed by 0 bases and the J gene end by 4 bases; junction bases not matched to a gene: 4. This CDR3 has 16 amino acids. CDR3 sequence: CASSLDMLAGGETQYF. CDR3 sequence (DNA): TGTGCCAGCAGCTTAGATATGCTAGCGGGAGGAGAGACCCAGTACTTC.

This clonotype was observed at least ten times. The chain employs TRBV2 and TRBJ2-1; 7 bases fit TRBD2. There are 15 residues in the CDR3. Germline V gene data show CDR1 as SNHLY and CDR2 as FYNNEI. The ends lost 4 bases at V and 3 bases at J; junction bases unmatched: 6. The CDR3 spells CASSGDLAVYNEQFF. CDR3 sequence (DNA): TGTGCCAGCAGTGGTGACCTAGCGGTCTACAATGAGCAGTTCTTC.

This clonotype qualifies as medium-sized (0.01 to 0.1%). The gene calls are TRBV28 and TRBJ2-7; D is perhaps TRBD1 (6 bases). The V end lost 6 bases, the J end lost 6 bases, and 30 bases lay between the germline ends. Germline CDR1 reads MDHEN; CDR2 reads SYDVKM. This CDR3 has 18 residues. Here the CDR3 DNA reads TGTGCCAGCAGAACCCGTAACACGATGTCAGGGGCGGCTGGCGAGCAGTACTTC. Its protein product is CASRTRNTMSGAAGEQYF.

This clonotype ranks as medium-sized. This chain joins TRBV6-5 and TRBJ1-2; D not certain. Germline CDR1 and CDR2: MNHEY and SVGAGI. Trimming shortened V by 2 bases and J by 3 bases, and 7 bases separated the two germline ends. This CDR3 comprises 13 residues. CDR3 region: CASSYKGDYGYTF. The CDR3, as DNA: TGTGCCAGCAGTTACAAAGGAGACTATGGCTACACCTTC.

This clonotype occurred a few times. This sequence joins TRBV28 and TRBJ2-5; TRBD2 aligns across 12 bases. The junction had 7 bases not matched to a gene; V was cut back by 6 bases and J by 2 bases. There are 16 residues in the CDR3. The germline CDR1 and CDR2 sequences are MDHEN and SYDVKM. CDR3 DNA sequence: TGTGCCAGCAGCACGGGACTAGCGGGCCCTCAAGAGACCCAGTACTTC. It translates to CASSTGLAGPQETQYF.

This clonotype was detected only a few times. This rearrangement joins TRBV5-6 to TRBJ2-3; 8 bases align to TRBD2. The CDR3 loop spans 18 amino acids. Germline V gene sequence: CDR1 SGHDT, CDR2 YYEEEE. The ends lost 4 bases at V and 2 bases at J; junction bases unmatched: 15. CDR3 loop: CASSPRGGQRVPTDTQYF. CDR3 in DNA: TGTGCCAGCAGCCCCCGGGGGGGCCAGCGGGTCCCCACAGATACGCAGTATTTT.

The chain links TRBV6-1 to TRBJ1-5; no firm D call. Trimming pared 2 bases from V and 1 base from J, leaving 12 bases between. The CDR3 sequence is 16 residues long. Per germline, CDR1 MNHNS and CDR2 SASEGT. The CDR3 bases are TGTGCCAGCAGTGAAAGTCTGCTGTTAAGCAATCAGCCCCAGCATTTT. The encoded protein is CASSESLLLSNQPQHF.

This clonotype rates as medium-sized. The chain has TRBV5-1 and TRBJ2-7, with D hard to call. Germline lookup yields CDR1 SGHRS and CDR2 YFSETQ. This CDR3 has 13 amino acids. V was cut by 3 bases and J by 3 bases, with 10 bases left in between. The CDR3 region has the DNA TGCGCCAGCAGCTCCAACGGTGGCTACGAGCAGTACTTC. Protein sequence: CASSSNGGYEQYF.

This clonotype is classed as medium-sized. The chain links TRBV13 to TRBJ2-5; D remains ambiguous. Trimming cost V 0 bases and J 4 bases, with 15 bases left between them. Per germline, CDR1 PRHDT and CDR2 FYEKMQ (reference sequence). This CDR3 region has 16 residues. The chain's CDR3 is CASSLGRAGLTETQYF. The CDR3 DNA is TGTGCCAGCAGCTTAGGCCGGGCAGGATTGACAGAGACCCAGTACTTC.